This entry describes one T cell receptor (beta chain). The antigen is undetermined. Amplification of TCR beta CDR3 regions used RNA transcripts. An opening RT-PCR round employed HTBI primers and preceded a second-round multiplex PCR. TCRdb called the multiplex PCR reads again in MiXCR, with one record for every CDR3 protein. This sample has 560,000 or so distinct CDR3 sequences, with 39% found just once. This sample stems from a study of Graves' ophthalmopathy and Graves' hyperthyroidism. In the study overall: Stable hyperthyroidism meant no progression to ophthalmopathy within 18 months of follow-up.

CDR3 size: 12 residues. Germline V gene lookup returns CDR1 SQVTM and CDR2 ANQGSEA. V was pared by 4 bases and J by 4 bases, with 10 bases between. Physicians reached a diagnosis by relying on clinical symptoms, serum thyroxine, TRAb, thyroid ultrasound and orbital computed tomography. Regarding the study as a whole: In predicting ophthalmopathy progression, the model reached around 66% sensitivity and under 75% specificity. Blood also carried most expanded thyroid clonotypes exceeding 0.001 frequency.

The TCR was taken from an adult man with Graves' hyperthyroidism. Source material: peripheral blood or thyroid tissue (not recorded which). The V call is TRBV29-1, the J call TRBJ1-2, with D possibly TRBD1 on 5 matching bases. In nucleotides, the CDR3 is TGCAGCGTTGCGGTGGGGGGCTATGGCTACACCTTC. It yields the protein CSVAVGGYGYTF.